This T cell receptor beta chain was found in a study of T cell clonotyping in hematopoietic cell transplantation. Clones were sequenced by immunoSEQ multiplex PCR, and TCRdb holds only the in-frame ones, with some missing. The table has 35,000 to 45,000 clones, roughly 95% seen once. From germline, CDR1 is SGHNT and CDR2 YYREEE (reference sequence). The CDR3 is 16 amino acids. V dropped 0 bases and J dropped 5; count of bases not matched to a gene: 8. Sample time point: recipient sample about 28 days before transplant, after cytoreduction. This rearrangement joins TRBV5-4 to TRBJ2-5, with TRBD2 matching 9 bases. The source material was peripheral blood mononuclear cells, sampled before stem cell transplant. The origin of this receptor is a man aged 35-49 years with chronic myeloid leukemia. Some clones in this sample may be carry-over from other donors' samples. The CDR3 protein is CASSLGSSGGVETQYF. The CDR3, as DNA: TGTGCCAGCAGCTTGGGGAGTAGCGGGGGAGTGGAGACCCAGTACTTC.